This T cell receptor beta chain was sequenced during a study of CD8 T cells in Susac syndrome. Reverse transcription of roughly 0.45 to 1 ug RNA used random hexamers. Amplification of TCR beta CDR3 used immunoSEQ multiplex PCR across 54 Vbeta and 13 Jbeta. TCRdb analysed the immunoSEQ multiplex PCR reads with MiXCR anew, one entry per CDR3 protein. This table holds 150,000 to 200,000 distinct CDR3 sequences, about 91% found once. Sequencing of TCR beta covered CD8+ and CD4+ T cells obtained from blood. General observations from the study: Regarding the TCR sequencing and HLA analysis, the study admitted that a relatively small number of individuals were involved.

Germline values: CDR1 SGHDT, CDR2 YYEEEE. The length of the CDR3 is 15 residues. V trimming: 4 bases; J trimming: 6 bases; junction bases outside the gene matches: 10. As regards this clonotype: The target antigen is unknown.

The sample comprised CD4+ T cells from PBMCs. This chain joins TRBV5-6 and TRBJ1-5, with 7 bases aligning to TRBD1. The TCR comes from a human donor in good health. CDR3 region: CASSQQGIVRQPQHF. The CDR3 DNA follows: TGTGCCAGCAGCCAACAGGGGATAGTTCGTCAGCCCCAGCATTTT.